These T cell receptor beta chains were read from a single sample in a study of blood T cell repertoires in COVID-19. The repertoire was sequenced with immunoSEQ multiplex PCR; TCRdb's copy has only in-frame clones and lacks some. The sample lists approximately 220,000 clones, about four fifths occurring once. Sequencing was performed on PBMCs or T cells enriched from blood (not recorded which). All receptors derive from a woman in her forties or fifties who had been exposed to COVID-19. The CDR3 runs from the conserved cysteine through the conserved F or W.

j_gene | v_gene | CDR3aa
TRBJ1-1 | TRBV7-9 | CASSLEVRTEAFF
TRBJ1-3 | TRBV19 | CASSAQQGTGNTIYF
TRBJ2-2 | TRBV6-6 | CASSYPGVGTGELFF
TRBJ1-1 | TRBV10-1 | CASSESTGTEAFF
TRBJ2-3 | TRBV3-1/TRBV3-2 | CASSRFGAAGGTQYF
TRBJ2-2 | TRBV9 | CASSVDNLWVTTNTGELFF
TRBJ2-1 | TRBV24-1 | CATSDPSGGALWDEQFF
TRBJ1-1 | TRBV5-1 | CASSLQTANTEAFF
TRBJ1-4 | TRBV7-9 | CASSSPGSGNEKLFF
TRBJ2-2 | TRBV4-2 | CASSQEGSGGGTGELFF
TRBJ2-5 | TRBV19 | CASSISAGGIGETQYF
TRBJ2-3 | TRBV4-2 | CASSQGGGEADTQYF
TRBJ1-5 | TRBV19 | CATTGGSYQPQHF
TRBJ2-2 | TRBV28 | CASSGTSGYTGELFF
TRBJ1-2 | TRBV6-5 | CASSLTEYNYGYTF
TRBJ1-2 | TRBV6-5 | CASSYSRDFYGYTF
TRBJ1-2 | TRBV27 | CASSPPERLFYGYTF
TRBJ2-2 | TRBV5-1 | CASSLAPSEVGELFF
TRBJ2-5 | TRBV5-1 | CASSSDGGGRETQYF
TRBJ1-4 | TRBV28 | CASSSGHEKLFF
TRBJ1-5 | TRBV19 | CASSIMLENQPQHF